This entry concerns a single T cell receptor (beta chain). The record originates from a study of blood T cell repertoires in COVID-19. In the study overall: COVID-19 samples from acute and convalescent phases originated in the United States, Italy and Spain. Sources were T cells, B-cell-depleted T cells, or PBMCs; the material itself was cDNA or gDNA.

The protocol was immunoSEQ multiplex PCR, while the TCRdb copy is restricted to in-frame clones and leaves out a portion. The table includes fewer than 350,000 clones, 80% to 90% detected once. Germline CDR1 and CDR2: PRHDT and FYEKMQ (reference sequence). CDR3 length equals 11 residues. Trimming shortened V by 0 bases and J by 14 bases, and 8 bases separated the two germline ends. This chain connects TRBV13 to TRBJ2-1; D is ambiguous. This sequence originates from a woman between 25 and 40 years old with COVID-19, enrolled during active disease. The material sequenced was peripheral blood. The CDR3 coding sequence is TGTGCCAGCAGCTTAGGGCTTTCAGAGTTCTTC. Translating gives CASSLGLSEFF.